Listed below are T cell receptor beta chains from one sample, sequenced in a study of blood T cell repertoires in COVID-19. Libraries were prepared by immunoSEQ multiplex PCR; TCRdb keeps only in-frame clonotypes and omits some of them. The table lists about 140,000 clones, around 87% of them singletons. Sequenced: PBMCs or T cells enriched from blood (not recorded which). The receptors originated from a man aged 55-75 years who had recovered from COVID-19. Each CDR3 is given with its conserved first and last residue. Each record gives: J gene, V gene, D gene, clone size, CDR3 protein, CDR3 DNA. A D gene is named only where the DNA matches it firmly. Only some rows state a clone size, as once, few, many or a class for expanded clones.

>TRBJ1-5|TRBV6-1|-|-
CASSDLERGLEQPQHF
TGTGCCAGCAGTGACTTGGAAAGGGGGTTAGAACAGCCCCAGCATTTT
>TRBJ2-1|TRBV19|-|once
CASSLRPDYEQFF
TGTGCCAGTAGTTTGCGGCCAGACTATGAGCAGTTCTTC
>TRBJ2-2|TRBV28|-|few
CASNPHTNTGELFF
TGTGCCAGCAATCCCCACACGAACACCGGGGAGCTGTTTTTT
>TRBJ2-1|TRBV10-1|-|-
CPRVAADEQFF
TGCCCAAGAGTGGCTGCGGATGAGCAGTTCTTC
>TRBJ1-1|TRBV11-2|-|-
CASSFTGRQSFF
TGTGCCAGCAGCTTCACCGGGCGACAGTCTTTCTTT
>TRBJ2-2|TRBV4-2|TRBD1|-
CASSQDGTGGDGRELFF
TGTGCCAGCAGCCAAGACGGGACAGGGGGCGACGGGCGGGAGCTGTTTTTT
>TRBJ2-6|TRBV4-2|-|once
CASGLQASGANVLTF
TGTGCCAGCGGCCTACAGGCCTCTGGGGCCAACGTCCTGACTTTC
>TRBJ2-2|TRBV7-3|TRBD2|-
CASSQTSGNTGELFF
TGTGCCAGCAGCCAGACTAGCGGAAACACCGGGGAGCTGTTTTTT
>TRBJ1-4|TRBV21-1|-|-
CASSILQGPNEKLFF
TGTGCCAGCAGTATATTGCAGGGCCCTAATGAAAAACTGTTTTTT
>TRBJ1-2|TRBV6-5|-|-
CASSYNSGGYNYGYTF
TGTGCCAGCAGTTACAATTCGGGGGGTTATAACTATGGCTACACCTTC
>TRBJ1-3|TRBV19|-|few
CASRTTGISGNTIYF
TGTGCCAGTAGGACCACAGGGATCTCTGGAAACACCATATATTTT
>TRBJ2-3|TRBV11-2|-|-
CASSPNFDTQYF
TGTGCCAGCAGCCCCAATTTTGATACGCAGTATTTT
>TRBJ2-7|TRBV4-1|TRBD2|-
CASSQKDTSGTFSYEQYF
TGCGCCAGCAGCCAGAAAGATACTAGCGGGACTTTCTCCTACGAGCAGTACTTC
>TRBJ1-2|TRBV7-9|-|-
CASHIAGVNYGYTF
TGTGCCAGCCACATCGCCGGGGTGAACTATGGCTACACCTTC
>TRBJ2-7|TRBV30|-|once
CAWSVVAGPYEQYF
TGTGCCTGGAGTGTAGTTGCGGGGCCTTACGAGCAGTACTTC
>TRBJ1-5|TRBV28|-|-
CASTQGDYQPQHF
TGTGCCAGCACGCAAGGAGACTATCAGCCCCAGCATTTT
>TRBJ2-7|TRBV19|TRBD2|few
CASGGYDGQYF
TGTGCCAGCGGGGGGTACGATGGGCAGTACTTC
>TRBJ1-2|TRBV28|-|-
CASSLNSQSYGYTF
TGTGCCAGCAGTTTAAATTCACAGTCCTATGGCTACACCTTC
>TRBJ2-2|TRBV18|-|-
CASSSRDQSGELFF
TGTGCCAGCTCATCCAGGGATCAAAGCGGGGAGCTGTTTTTT
>TRBJ1-1|TRBV5-1|-|once
CASSVQQGAEAFF
TGCGCCAGCAGCGTCCAACAGGGTGCTGAAGCTTTCTTT
>TRBJ2-1|TRBV27|-|-
CASSFLARYNEQFF
TGTGCCAGCAGTTTCCTAGCGCGGTACAATGAGCAGTTCTTC
>TRBJ1-6|TRBV5-1|TRBD1|few
CASSPGQGPFSPLHF
TGCGCCAGCAGTCCGGGACAGGGCCCTTTTTCACCCCTCCACTTT
>TRBJ1-6|TRBV10-3|TRBD1|-
CAISERRDRVSPLHF
TGTGCCATCAGTGAACGCCGGGACAGGGTCTCACCCCTCCACTTT